What follows are 32 T cell receptor beta chains derived from one specimen sequenced in a study of Ad26.COV2.S vaccination and SARS-CoV-2 variants. Libraries were prepared by immunoSEQ multiplex PCR; TCRdb keeps only in-frame clonotypes and omits some of them. The data show approximately 240,000 clones, roughly 90% seen once. The treatment: around 19 received Ad26.COV2.S at low or high dose, single or two shots; several received placebo; per-sample allocation not given. Repertoires come from day 63 after the first vaccine or placebo injection. Sequences were derived from peripheral blood, sampled in a trial of Ad26.COV2.S vaccine versus placebo. The source of these receptors is a person between 18 and 65 years old who received the Ad26.COV2.S COVID-19 vaccine or a placebo.

This clone appeared a single time. The gene calls are TRBV19 and TRBJ2-2, with 8 bases matching TRBD1. Losses at the gene ends were 4 bases for V and 6 bases for J; bases not matched to a gene: 7. The CDR3 has 15 residues. Germline assignment: CDR1 LNHDA and CDR2 SQIVND (reference sequence). The DNA for the CDR3 is TGTGCCAGTAGTACTACAGGGGGTCGTGCCGGGGAGCTGTTTTTT. Translated: CASSTTGGRAGELFF.

The rearrangement links TRBV29-1 to TRBJ2-1; no firm D call. CDR1 is SQVTM, CDR2 ANQGSEA, per germline. The CDR3 length is 10 residues. With 3 bases removed from V and 7 bases from J, the gap between germline ends came to 4 bases. The CDR3 region is CSVEVNEQFF. CDR3 nucleotides: TGCAGCGTTGAGGTGAATGAGCAGTTCTTC.

This chain connects TRBV28 to TRBJ1-2, with TRBD1 matching 9 bases. V gave up 7 bases and J gave up 6 bases; unmatched junction bases: 12. Germline V gene sequence: CDR1 MDHEN, CDR2 SYDVKM. The CDR3 is 15 residues long. CDR3 region: CASTSGDREVHGYTF. CDR3 nucleotide sequence: TGTGCCAGCACCTCGGGGGACAGGGAGGTTCATGGCTACACCTTC.

The chain employs TRBV7-9 and TRBJ2-1, with a weak D call TRBD1 (6 bases). Per germline, CDR1 SEHNR and CDR2 FQNEAQ (reference sequence). The CDR3 runs 16 residues. The V end was cut by 8 bases, the J end by 0 bases, with 17 bases between. CDR3 loop: CASFPLGGSSYNEQFF. CDR3 nucleotide sequence: TGTGCCAGCTTTCCCTTAGGGGGTAGCTCCTACAATGAGCAGTTCTTC.

This chain joins TRBV18 and TRBJ2-1, with D unresolved. The CDR3 length is 14 residues. V dropped 0 bases and J dropped 4 bases, with 7 bases sitting between them. From germline, CDR1 is KGHSH and CDR2 LQKENI. The chain's CDR3 is CASSPPNGYNEQFF. DNA of the CDR3: TGTGCCAGCTCACCACCAAACGGATACAATGAGCAGTTCTTC.

The chain joins TRBV3-1 (or the pseudogene TRBV3-2) to TRBJ1-3; possible D gene TRBD1, 5 bases. Germline V gene sequence: CDR1 LGHDT, CDR2 YNNKEL (reference sequence). V was cut by 2 bases and J by 0 bases, with 20 bases left in between. The CDR3 is 19 residues long. CDR3 nucleotide sequence: TGTGCCAGCAGCCAATGGGGCGGCGCGGTCTCCGGCTCTGGAAACACCATATATTTT. Protein sequence: CASSQWGGAVSGSGNTIYF.

The genes are TRBV30 and TRBJ1-1; D uncertain. This CDR3 has 12 amino acids. Germline CDR1 GTSNPN, CDR2 SVGIG (reference sequence). V was clipped by 3 bases and J by 1 base, with 6 bases between them. CDR3: CAWRPGNTEAFF. The CDR3 DNA follows: TGTGCCTGGAGGCCAGGGAACACTGAAGCTTTCTTT.

The rearrangement uses TRBV7-9 and TRBJ1-1; D is undetermined. This CDR3 has 14 residues. Germline CDR1 is SEHNR and CDR2 is FQNEAQ (reference sequence). V gave up 4 bases and J gave up 6 bases, with 15 bases separating them. The CDR3 DNA is TGTGCCAGCAGCTCTACGAACGGTCGGGCTGAAGCTTTCTTT. Amino acid sequence: CASSSTNGRAEAFF.

This CDR3 reads CASSLSAARGNAGELFF. CDR3 bases: TGTGCCAGCAGCTTATCCGCGGCTAGGGGTAACGCCGGGGAGCTGTTTTTT. The rearrangement links TRBV7-8 to TRBJ2-2, with D perhaps matching TRBD1 (5 bases). The CDR3 loop spans 17 amino acids. V was shortened by 2 bases and J by 6 bases, with 19 bases between the two germline ends. CDR1 and CDR2 from the germline V gene are SGHVS and FQNEAQ.

V gene TRBV2 combines with J gene TRBJ2-3; D call uncertain. This CDR3 is 11 amino acids long. With 7 bases removed from V and 6 bases from J, the gap between germline ends came to 8 bases. The germline V gene encodes CDR1 SNHLY and CDR2 FYNNEI. CDR3 protein: CASTPRDTQYF. The CDR3 bases are TGTGCCAGCACGCCCCGGGATACGCAGTATTTT.

In this sample, this clone turned up once. The genes are TRBV4-3 and TRBJ1-6, with D uncertain. The CDR3 has 12 residues. Germline V gives CDR1 LGHNA, CDR2 YSLEER. Trimming pared 3 bases from V and 7 bases from J, leaving 4 bases between. The CDR3 coding sequence is TGCGCCAGCAGCCACAGGAATTCACCCCTCCACTTT. Translating it yields CASSHRNSPLHF.

The chain has TRBV5-1 and TRBJ2-5; TRBD2 matches 11 bases. The CDR3 contains 17 residues. Trimming took 4 bases from V and 1 from J; bases not matched to a gene: 9. The germline CDR1 and CDR2 sequences are SGHRS and YFSETQ. The CDR3 DNA reads as TGCGCCAGCAGCCCCTTCGGGCTAGCGGGGGGCCAAGAGACCCAGTACTTC. This sequence encodes CASSPFGLAGGQETQYF.

CDR3 region: CASSPGASEQYF. CDR3 bases: TGCGCCAGCAGCCCTGGGGCCAGCGAGCAGTACTTC. J is TRBJ2-7 and V is TRBV10-2; tentatively, D is TRBD1 (5 bases). The CDR3 is made up of 12 amino acids. Trimming shortened V by 6 bases and J by 6 bases, and 12 bases separated the two germline ends. Germline V lookup: CDR1 WSHSY, CDR2 SAAADI.

V usage is TRBV11-2 and J usage is TRBJ2-3; TRBD2 agrees at 10 bases. Per germline, CDR1 SGHAT and CDR2 FQNNGV. The V segment lost 5 bases and the J segment 10 bases; nucleotides outside the gene matches: 9. There are 14 residues in the CDR3. As DNA, the CDR3 is TGTGCCAGCAGCGCCCCGATAGCGGGGGGCGCGCAGTATTTT. It is translated as CASSAPIAGGAQYF.

This clone was seen a single time. The chain employs TRBV5-4 and TRBJ2-7, with D perhaps TRBD2 (6 bases). This CDR3 comprises 13 residues. V shed 2 bases and J shed 4 bases, with 10 bases lying between them. CDR1 and CDR2 from the germline V gene are SGHNT and YYREEE (reference sequence). The CDR3 loop reads CASSFRERYEQYF. The CDR3 bases are TGTGCCAGCAGCTTCCGGGAGAGGTACGAGCAGTACTTC.

The CDR3: CAISGAIPDTQYF. The CDR3 DNA reads as TGTGCCATCAGTGGGGCAATCCCGGATACGCAGTATTTT. The chain links TRBV10-3 to TRBJ2-3; D gene unclear. Between the trimmed V and J ends, which lost 4 bases and 6 bases, there was a span of 11 bases. CDR3 length: 13 residues. Germline CDR1 ENHRY, CDR2 SYGVKD.

The chain links TRBV5-6 to TRBJ2-7, with D possibly being TRBD1 (5 bases). Per the germline V gene, CDR1 is SGHDT and CDR2 is YYEEEE. The V gene lost 4 bases and the J gene lost 2 bases, with 16 bases spanning the gap. The CDR3 totals 15 residues. The CDR3 region is CASSLPDGAAYEQYF. In nucleotides, the CDR3 is TGTGCCAGCAGCCTGCCTGATGGGGCAGCCTACGAGCAGTACTTC.

The V call is TRBV19, the J call TRBJ2-3; 14 positions match TRBD2. The CDR3 has 16 residues. The V gene end was trimmed by 5 bases and the J gene end by 3 bases; junction bases not matched to a gene: 4. Germline-derived CDR1 and CDR2 are LNHDA and SQIVND (reference sequence). The CDR3 loop is CASSARLAGGTDTQYF. CDR3 nucleotides: TGTGCCAGTAGTGCCCGACTAGCGGGAGGGACAGATACGCAGTATTTT.

CDR3 loop: CASSELFGGYTDTQYF. In DNA, the CDR3 is TGTGCCAGCAGTGAATTGTTCGGGGGGTACACAGATACGCAGTATTTT. The rearrangement joins TRBV6-1 to TRBJ2-3; 7 positions agree with TRBD2. V shed 2 bases, J shed 2 bases, and the junction held 7 bases outside the gene matches. CDR1 and CDR2 (germline): MNHNS, SASEGT. The CDR3 length is 16 residues.

The chain links TRBV3-1 (or the pseudogene TRBV3-2) to TRBJ1-5; D might be TRBD1 (6 bases). This CDR3 contains 15 residues. CDR1 and CDR2 from the germline V gene are LGHDT and YNNKEL (reference sequence). The V end was cut by 2 bases, the J end by 1 base, with 9 bases between. The CDR3 sequence: CASSQRGGSNQPQHF. CDR3 bases: TGTGCCAGCAGCCAAAGGGGGGGAAGCAATCAGCCCCAGCATTTT.

This sequence joins TRBV19 and TRBJ2-2; D unresolved. V was clipped by 4 bases and J by 0 bases, with 12 bases between them. This CDR3 contains 16 residues. Germline V gene sequence: CDR1 LNHDA, CDR2 SQIVND (reference sequence). The DNA of the CDR3 is TGTGCCAGTAGTACCCCACGGCGGACGAACACCGGGGAGCTGTTTTTT. Protein product: CASSTPRRTNTGELFF.

This chain connects TRBV19 to TRBJ1-2; 7 nucleotides agree with TRBD1. The J segment lost 0 bases and the V segment lost 8 bases, leaving 6 bases of the junction unmatched. There are 14 residues in the CDR3. In germline, CDR1 is LNHDA, CDR2 SQIVND (reference sequence). The CDR3 is CASGPTGTNYGYTF. CDR3 bases: TGTGCCAGTGGACCGACAGGGACTAACTATGGCTACACCTTC.

This clone was recorded only once. The chain combines TRBV18 with TRBJ2-3; 7 bases are a match to TRBD1. V was clipped by 3 bases and J by 0 bases; unmatched bases: 3. The CDR3 is made up of 15 amino acids. Germline V gene lookup returns CDR1 KGHSH and CDR2 LQKENI. The DNA for the CDR3 is TGTGCCAGCTCACCGACGACAGGGAGCACAGATACGCAGTATTTT. Its translation: CASSPTTGSTDTQYF.

The rearrangement uses TRBV11-2 and TRBJ1-2; D might be TRBD1 (5 bases). This CDR3 comprises 14 residues. The ends were cut back, 1 base at V and 4 bases at J, with 10 bases in the middle. The germline gives CDR1 SGHAT, CDR2 FQNNGV. The CDR3 protein is CASSLVGTSYGYTF. The CDR3 DNA follows: TGTGCCAGCAGCTTAGTCGGGACCTCCTATGGCTACACCTTC.

This clone was recorded a few times. The V call is TRBV4-2, the J call TRBJ1-4; D unresolved. Germline assignment: CDR1 LGHNA and CDR2 YNFKEQ. Trimming left V 0 bases short and J 3 bases short, with 17 bases between. The CDR3 totals 18 residues. The CDR3 here is CASSQDSLGVRSNEKLFF. CDR3 nucleotides: TGTGCCAGCAGCCAAGATTCGCTTGGGGTCAGATCTAATGAAAAACTGTTTTTT.

This clone was seen a single time. V gene TRBV10-3 combines with J gene TRBJ1-1; 7 bases align to TRBD1. This CDR3 region has 13 residues. V dropped 11 bases and J dropped 1; count of bases not matched to a gene: 7. CDR1 and CDR2 from the germline V gene are ENHRY and SYGVKD. CDR3 amino acids: CASGTERNTEAFF. CDR3 sequence (DNA): TGTGCCTCCGGGACAGAGCGGAACACTGAAGCTTTCTTT.

This clone occurred once. The V and J genes are TRBV13 and TRBJ1-2, with TRBD1 matching over 11 bases. This CDR3 comprises 15 residues. The germline V gene encodes CDR1 PRHDT and CDR2 FYEKMQ (reference sequence). With V trimmed by 5 bases and J by 5 bases, 7 bases remained unmatched. The CDR3 spells CASSGGDRGEYGYTF. The CDR3 DNA reads as TGTGCCAGCAGCGGAGGGGACAGGGGGGAATATGGCTACACCTTC.

The chain has TRBV11-2 and TRBJ1-2; maybe TRBD1 (6 bases). Germline V gene data show CDR1 as SGHAT and CDR2 as FQNNGV. This CDR3 region has 15 residues. The V end lost 4 bases, the J end lost 5 bases, and 17 bases lay between the germline ends. CDR3 residues: CASSSRTGAAYGYTF. CDR3 DNA: TGTGCCAGCAGCTCTCGTACGGGGGCCGCGTATGGCTACACCTTC.

This chain links TRBV7-3 with TRBJ2-2; 8 bases line up with TRBD2. Germline V gives CDR1 SGHTA, CDR2 FQGTGA. CDR3 length: 15 amino acids. J lost 5 bases, V lost 7 bases, and 9 bases had no gene match. The CDR3 DNA is TGTGCCAGCACCCGGGGGACTAGAGGGACCGGGGAGCTGTTTTTT. Protein sequence: CASTRGTRGTGELFF.

V usage is TRBV3-1 (or the pseudogene TRBV3-2) and J usage is TRBJ2-3, with 7 positions matching TRBD1. Trimming removed 3 bases from V and 2 bases from J; junction bases left unmatched: 11. Germline CDR1 LGHDT, CDR2 YNNKEL (reference sequence). This CDR3 region has 17 residues. The CDR3 loop reads CASSQDNRDSHTDTQYF. DNA for the CDR3: TGTGCCAGCAGCCAGGACAACCGGGACAGTCACACAGATACGCAGTATTTT.

This clone came up once. The CDR3 here is CASSQGVSYEQYF. The DNA of the CDR3 is TGTGCCAGCAGCCAAGGGGTATCCTACGAGCAGTACTTC. This chain joins TRBV14 and TRBJ2-7; the D is unclear. The CDR3 sequence is 13 residues long. Trimming shortened V by 1 base and J by 1 base, and 5 bases separated the two germline ends. Germline loops: CDR1 SGHDN, CDR2 FVKESK.

This clone turned up a few times. The gene calls are TRBV9 and TRBJ2-5; maybe TRBD1 (5 bases). V was clipped by 0 bases and J by 4 bases, with 13 bases between them. Germline V CDR1 and CDR2: SGDLS, YYNGEE. This CDR3 region has 15 residues. DNA of the CDR3: TGTGCCAGCAGCGTAGGGAAGGGGCAGGGAGAGACCCAGTACTTC. Its protein product is CASSVGKGQGETQYF.